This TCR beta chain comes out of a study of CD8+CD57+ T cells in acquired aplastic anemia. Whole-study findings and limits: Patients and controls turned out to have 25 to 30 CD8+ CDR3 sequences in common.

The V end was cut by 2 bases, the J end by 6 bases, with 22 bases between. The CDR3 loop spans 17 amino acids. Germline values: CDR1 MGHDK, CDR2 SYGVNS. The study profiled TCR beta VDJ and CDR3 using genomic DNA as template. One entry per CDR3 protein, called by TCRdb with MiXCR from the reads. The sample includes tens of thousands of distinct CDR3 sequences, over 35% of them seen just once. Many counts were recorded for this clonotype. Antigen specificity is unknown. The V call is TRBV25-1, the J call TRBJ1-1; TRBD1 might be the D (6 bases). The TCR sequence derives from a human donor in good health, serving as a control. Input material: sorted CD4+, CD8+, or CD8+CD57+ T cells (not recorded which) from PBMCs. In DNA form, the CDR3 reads TGTGCCAGCAGTGAACCCCTGGCGGTGGGGGCCCCCGCTGAAGCTTTCTTT. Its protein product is CASSEPLAVGAPAEAFF.